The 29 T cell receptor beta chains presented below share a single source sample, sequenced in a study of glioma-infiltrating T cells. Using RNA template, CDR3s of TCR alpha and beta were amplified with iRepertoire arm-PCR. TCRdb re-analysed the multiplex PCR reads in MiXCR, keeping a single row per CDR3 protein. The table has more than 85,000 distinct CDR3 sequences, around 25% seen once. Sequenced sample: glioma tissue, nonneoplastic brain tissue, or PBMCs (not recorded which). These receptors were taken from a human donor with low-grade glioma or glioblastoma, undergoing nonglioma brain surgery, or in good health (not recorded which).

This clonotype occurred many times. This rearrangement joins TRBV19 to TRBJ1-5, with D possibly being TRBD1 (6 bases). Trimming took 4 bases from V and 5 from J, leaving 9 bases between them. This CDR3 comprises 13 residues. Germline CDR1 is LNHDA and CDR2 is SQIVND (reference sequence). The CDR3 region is CASSTGVDQPQHF. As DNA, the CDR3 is TGTGCCAGTAGTACAGGGGTTGATCAGCCCCAGCATTTT.

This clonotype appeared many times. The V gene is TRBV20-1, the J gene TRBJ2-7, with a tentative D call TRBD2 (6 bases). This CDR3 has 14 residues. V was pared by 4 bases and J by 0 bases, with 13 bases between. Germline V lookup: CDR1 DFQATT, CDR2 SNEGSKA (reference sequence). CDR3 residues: CSAIGGAASYEQYF. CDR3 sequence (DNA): TGCAGTGCTATAGGAGGGGCAGCCTCCTACGAGCAGTACTTC.

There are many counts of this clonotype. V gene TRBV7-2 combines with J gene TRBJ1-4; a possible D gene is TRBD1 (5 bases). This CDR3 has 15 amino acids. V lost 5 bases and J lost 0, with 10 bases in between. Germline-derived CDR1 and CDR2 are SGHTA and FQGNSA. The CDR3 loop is CASSPQGSTNEKLFF. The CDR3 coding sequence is TGTGCCAGCAGCCCGCAGGGCTCAACTAATGAAAAACTGTTTTTT. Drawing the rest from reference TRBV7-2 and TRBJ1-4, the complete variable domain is GAGVSQSPSNKVTEKGKDVELRCDPISGHTALYWYRQSLGQGLEFLIYFQGNSAPDKSGLPSDRFSAERTGGSVSTLTIQRTQQEDSAVYLCASSPQGSTNEKLFFGSGTQLSVL.

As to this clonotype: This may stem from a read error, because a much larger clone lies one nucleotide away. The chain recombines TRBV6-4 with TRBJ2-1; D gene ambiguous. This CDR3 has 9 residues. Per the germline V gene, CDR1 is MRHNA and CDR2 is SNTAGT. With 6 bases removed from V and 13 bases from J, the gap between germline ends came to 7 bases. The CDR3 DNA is TGTGCCAGCAGCCCCTCCCAGTTCTTC. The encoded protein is CASSPSQFF.

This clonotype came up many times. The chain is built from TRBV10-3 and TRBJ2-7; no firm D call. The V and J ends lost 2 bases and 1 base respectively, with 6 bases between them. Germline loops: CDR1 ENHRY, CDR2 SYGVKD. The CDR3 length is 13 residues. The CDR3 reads CAISEAGSYEQYF. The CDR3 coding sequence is TGTGCCATCAGTGAGGCAGGTTCCTACGAGCAGTACTTC.

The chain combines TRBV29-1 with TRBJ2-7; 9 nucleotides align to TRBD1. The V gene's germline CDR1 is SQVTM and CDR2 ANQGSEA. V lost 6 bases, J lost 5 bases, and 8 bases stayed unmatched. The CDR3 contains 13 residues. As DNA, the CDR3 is TGCAGCGTACTCGGGACAGGGAACAACGAGCAGTACTTC. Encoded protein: CSVLGTGNNEQYF.

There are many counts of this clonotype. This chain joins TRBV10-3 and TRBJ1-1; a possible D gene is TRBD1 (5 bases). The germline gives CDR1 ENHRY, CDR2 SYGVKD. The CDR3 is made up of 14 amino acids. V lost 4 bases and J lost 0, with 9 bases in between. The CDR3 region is CAISVKGMNTEAFF. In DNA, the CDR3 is TGTGCCATCAGTGTGAAGGGGATGAACACTGAAGCTTTCTTT.

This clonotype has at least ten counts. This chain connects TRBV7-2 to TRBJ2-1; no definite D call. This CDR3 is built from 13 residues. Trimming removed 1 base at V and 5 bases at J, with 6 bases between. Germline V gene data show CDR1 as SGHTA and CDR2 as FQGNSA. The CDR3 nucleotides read TGTGCCAGCAGCTTAGGAAGGGACAATGAGCAGTTCTTC. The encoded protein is CASSLGRDNEQFF.

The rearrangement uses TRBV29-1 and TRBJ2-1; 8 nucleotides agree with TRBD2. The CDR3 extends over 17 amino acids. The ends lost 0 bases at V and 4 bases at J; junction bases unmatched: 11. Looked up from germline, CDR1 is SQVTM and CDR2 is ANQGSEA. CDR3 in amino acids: CSVEDRPKRELYNEQFF. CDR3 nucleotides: TGCAGCGTTGAAGATCGCCCTAAGCGGGAGCTATACAATGAGCAGTTCTTC.

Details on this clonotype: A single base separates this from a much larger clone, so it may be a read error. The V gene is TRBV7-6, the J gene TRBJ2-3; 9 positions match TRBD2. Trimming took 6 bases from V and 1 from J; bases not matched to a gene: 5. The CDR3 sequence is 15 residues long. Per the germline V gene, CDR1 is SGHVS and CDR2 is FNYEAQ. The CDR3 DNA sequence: TGTGCCAGCAGACGCGGGGGGGCCCGCACAGATACGCAGTATTTT. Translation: CASRRGGARTDTQYF. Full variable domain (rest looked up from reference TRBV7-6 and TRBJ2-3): GAGVSQSPRYKVTKRGQDVALRCDPISGHVSLYWYRQALGQGPEFLTYFNYEAQQDKSGLPNDRFSAERPEGSISTLTIQRTEQRDSAMYRCASRRGGARTDTQYFGPGTRLTVL.

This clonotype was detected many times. The CDR3 sequence: CASSVYGGQGTYGYTF. In nucleotides, the CDR3 is TGTGCCAGCAGTGTTTATGGGGGACAGGGTACCTATGGCTACACCTTC. The V and J genes are TRBV28 and TRBJ1-2; 9 nucleotides agree with TRBD1. The CDR3 contains 16 residues. Germline values: CDR1 MDHEN, CDR2 SYDVKM. With 5 bases clipped from V and 4 bases from J, the junction kept 11 bases outside the gene matches.

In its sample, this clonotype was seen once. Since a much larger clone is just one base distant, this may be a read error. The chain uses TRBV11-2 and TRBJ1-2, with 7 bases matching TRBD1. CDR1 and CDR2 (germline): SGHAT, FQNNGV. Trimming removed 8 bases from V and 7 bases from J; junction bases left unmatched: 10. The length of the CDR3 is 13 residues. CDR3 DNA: TGTGCCAGCGGCCGTTCAGGGGGGGCTGGCTACACCTTC. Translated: CASGRSGGAGYTF.

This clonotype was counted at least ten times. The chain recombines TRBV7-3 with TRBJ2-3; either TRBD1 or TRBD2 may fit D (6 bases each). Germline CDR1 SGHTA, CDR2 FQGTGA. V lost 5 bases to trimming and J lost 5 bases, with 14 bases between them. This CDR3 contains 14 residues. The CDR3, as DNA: TGTGCCAGCAGCGCCCGTAGGGGGGTAGATACGCAGTATTTT. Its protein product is CASSARRGVDTQYF. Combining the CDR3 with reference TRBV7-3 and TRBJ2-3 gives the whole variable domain GAGVSQTPSNKVTEKGKYVELRCDPISGHTALYWYRQSLGQGPEFLIYFQGTGAADDSGLPNDRFFAVRPEGSVSTLKIQRTERGDSAVYLCASSARRGVDTQYFGPGTRLTVL.

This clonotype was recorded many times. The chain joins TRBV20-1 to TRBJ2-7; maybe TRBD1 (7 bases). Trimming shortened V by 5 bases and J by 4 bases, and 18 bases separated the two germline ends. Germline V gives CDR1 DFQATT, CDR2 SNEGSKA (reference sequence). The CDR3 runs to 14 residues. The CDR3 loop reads CSAPPGGRGYEQYF. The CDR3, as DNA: TGCAGTGCTCCCCCAGGGGGGAGAGGGTACGAGCAGTACTTC.

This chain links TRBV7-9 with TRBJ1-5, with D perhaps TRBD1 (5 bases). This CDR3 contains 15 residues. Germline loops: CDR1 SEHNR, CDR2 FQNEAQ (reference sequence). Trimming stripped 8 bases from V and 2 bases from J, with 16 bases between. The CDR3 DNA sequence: TGTGCCAGCGCTCCCGGGGACTCGGGCAATCAGCCCCAGCATTTT. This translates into CASAPGDSGNQPQHF.

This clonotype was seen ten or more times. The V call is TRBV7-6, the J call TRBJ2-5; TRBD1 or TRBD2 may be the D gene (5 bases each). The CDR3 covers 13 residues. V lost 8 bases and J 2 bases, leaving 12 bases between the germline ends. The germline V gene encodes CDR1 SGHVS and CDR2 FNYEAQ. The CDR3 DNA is TGTGCCAGCGCCCGGGGACGGCAAGAGACCCAGTACTTC. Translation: CASARGRQETQYF.

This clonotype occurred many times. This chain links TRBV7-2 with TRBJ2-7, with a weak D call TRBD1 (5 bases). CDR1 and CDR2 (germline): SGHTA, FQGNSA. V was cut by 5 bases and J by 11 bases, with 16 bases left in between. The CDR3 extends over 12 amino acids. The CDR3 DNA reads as TGTGCCAGCAGCCCACTTCAGGGTAAGAAGTACTTC. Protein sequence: CASSPLQGKKYF.

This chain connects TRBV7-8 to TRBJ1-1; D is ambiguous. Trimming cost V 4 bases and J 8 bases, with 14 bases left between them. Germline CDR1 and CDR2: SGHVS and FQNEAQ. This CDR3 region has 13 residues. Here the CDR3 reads CASSSYQSTEAFF. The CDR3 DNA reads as TGTGCCAGCAGCTCCTATCAGAGCACCGAAGCTTTCTTT.

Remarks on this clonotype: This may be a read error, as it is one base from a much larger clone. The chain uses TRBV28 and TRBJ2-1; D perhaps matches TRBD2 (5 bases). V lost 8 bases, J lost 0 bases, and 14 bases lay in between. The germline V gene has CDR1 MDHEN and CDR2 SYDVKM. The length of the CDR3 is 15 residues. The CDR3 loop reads CASGPGLNSYNEQFF. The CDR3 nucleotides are TGTGCCAGCGGCCCAGGACTTAACTCCTACAATGAGCAGTTCTTC.

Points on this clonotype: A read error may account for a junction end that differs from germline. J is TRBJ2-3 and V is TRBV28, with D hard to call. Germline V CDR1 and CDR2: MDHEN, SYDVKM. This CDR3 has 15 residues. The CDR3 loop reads CAGSSPRTFTDTQYF. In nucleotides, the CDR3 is TGTGCCGGCAGTTCCCCCAGGACCTTCACAGATACGCAGTATTTT.

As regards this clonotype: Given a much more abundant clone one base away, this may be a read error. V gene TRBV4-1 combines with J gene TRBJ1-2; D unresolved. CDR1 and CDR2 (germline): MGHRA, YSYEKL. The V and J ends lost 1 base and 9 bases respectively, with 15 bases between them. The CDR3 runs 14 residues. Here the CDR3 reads CASSQARVWDSYTF. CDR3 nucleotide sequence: TGCGCCAGCAGCCAAGCCCGGGTATGGGATAGCTACACCTTC.

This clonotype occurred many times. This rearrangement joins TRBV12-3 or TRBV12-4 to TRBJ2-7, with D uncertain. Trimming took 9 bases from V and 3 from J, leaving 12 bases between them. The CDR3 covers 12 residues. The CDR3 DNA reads TGTGCCAGTAAAGGGCCCCTCTACGAGCAGTACTTC. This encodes CASKGPLYEQYF.

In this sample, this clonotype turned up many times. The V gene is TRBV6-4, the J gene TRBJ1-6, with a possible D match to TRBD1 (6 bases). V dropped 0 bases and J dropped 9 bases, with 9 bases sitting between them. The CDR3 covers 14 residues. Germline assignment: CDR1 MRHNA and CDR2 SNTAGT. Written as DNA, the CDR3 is TGTGCCAGCAGTGACTCGGACAGATCTTCACCCCTCCACTTT. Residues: CASSDSDRSSPLHF.

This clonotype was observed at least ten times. The CDR3: CASISAGVDSYNEQFF. For the CDR3, the DNA is TGTGCCAGCATTTCAGCAGGAGTCGACTCCTACAATGAGCAGTTCTTC. This rearrangement joins TRBV28 to TRBJ2-1; D remains unclear. The CDR3 is 16 residues long. V shed 7 bases and J shed 0 bases, with 16 bases lying between them. Germline loops: CDR1 MDHEN, CDR2 SYDVKM.

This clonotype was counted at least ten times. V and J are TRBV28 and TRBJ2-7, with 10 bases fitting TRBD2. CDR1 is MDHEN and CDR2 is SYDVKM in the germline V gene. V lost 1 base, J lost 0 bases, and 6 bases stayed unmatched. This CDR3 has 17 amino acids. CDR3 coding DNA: TGTGCCAGCAGTTTATTCGGTAGCGGGGGGCACTCCTACGAGCAGTACTTC. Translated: CASSLFGSGGHSYEQYF.

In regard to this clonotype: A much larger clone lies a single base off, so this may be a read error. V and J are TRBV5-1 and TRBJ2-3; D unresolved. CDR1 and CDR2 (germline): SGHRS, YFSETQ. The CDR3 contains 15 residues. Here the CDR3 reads CAGSPTIGSTDTQYF. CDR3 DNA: TGCGCCGGCAGCCCAACGATCGGGAGCACAGATACGCAGTATTTT. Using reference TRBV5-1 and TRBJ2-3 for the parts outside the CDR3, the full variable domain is KAGVTQTPRYLIKTRGQQVTLSCSPISGHRSVSWYQQTPGQGLQFLFEYFSETQRNKGNFPGRFSGRQFSNSRSEMNVSTLELGDSALYLCAGSPTIGSTDTQYFGPGTRLTVL.

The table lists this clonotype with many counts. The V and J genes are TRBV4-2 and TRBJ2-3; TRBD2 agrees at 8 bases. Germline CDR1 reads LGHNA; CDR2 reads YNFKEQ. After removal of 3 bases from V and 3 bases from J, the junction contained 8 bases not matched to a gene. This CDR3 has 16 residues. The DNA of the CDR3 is TGTGCCAGCAGCCAGTCCAGCGGGGGCGGTACAGATACGCAGTATTTT. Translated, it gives CASSQSSGGGTDTQYF.

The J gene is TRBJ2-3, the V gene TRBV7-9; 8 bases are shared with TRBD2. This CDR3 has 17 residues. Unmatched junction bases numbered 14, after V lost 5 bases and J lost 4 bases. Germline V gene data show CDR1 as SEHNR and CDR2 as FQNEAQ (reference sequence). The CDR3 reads CASSQDGNGGAPDTQYF. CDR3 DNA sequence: TGTGCCAGCAGCCAAGATGGGAACGGGGGGGCCCCAGATACGCAGTATTTT.

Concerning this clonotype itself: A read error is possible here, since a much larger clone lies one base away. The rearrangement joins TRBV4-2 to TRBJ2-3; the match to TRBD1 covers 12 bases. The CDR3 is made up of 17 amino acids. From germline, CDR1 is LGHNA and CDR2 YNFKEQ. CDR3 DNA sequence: TGTGCCAGCAGCCAAGGGGACAGGGGGCATAGCACAGGTACGCAGTATTTT. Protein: CASSQGDRGHSTGTQYF.